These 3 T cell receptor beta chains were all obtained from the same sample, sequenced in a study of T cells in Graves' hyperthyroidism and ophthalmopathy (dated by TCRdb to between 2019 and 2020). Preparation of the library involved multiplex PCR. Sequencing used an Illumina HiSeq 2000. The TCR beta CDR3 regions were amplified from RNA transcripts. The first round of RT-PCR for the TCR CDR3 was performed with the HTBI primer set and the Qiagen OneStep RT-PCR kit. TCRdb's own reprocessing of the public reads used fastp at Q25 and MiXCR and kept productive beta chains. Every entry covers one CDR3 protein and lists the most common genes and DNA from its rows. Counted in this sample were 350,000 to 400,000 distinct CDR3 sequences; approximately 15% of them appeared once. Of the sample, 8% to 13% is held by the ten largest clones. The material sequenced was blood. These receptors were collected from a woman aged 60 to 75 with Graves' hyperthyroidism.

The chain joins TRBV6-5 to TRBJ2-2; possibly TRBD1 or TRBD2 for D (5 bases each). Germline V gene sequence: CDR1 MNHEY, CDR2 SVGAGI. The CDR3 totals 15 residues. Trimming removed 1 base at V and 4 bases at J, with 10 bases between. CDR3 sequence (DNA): TGTGCCAGCAGTTACTGGGGGATAGGCACCGGGGAGCTGTTTTTT. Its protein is CASSYWGIGTGELFF.

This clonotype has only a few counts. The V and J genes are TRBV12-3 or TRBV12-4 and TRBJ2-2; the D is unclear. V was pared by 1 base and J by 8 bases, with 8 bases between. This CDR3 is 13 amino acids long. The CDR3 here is CASSLVSGGELFF. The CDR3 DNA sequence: TGTGCCAGCAGTTTAGTCTCCGGGGGGGAGCTGTTTTTT.

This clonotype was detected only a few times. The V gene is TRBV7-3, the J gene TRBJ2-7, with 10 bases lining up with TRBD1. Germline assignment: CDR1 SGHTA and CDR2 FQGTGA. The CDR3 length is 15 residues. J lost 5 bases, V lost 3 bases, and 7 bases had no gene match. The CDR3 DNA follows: TGTGCCAGCAGCTTGGGACAGGGGCTATCCCACGAGCAGTACTTC. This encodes CASSLGQGLSHEQYF.